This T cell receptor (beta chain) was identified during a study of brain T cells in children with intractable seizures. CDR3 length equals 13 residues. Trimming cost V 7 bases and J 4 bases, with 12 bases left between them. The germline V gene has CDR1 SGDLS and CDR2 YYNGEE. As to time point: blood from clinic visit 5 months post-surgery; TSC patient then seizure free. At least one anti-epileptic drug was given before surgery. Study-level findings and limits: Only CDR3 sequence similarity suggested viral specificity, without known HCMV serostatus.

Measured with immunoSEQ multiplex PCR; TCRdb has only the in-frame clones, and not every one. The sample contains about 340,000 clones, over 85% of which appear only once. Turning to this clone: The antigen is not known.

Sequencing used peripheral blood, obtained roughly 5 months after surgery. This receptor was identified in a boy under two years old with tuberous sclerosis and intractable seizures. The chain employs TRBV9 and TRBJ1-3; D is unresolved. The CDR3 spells CASGGPNGNTIYF. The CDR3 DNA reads TGTGCCAGCGGCGGGCCAAACGGAAACACCATATATTTT.